This TCR beta chain came from a study of blood T cells in healthy people across ages. It was with a sample-barcoded 5' primer and a J-beta primer mix that a second PCR of about 6 to 12 cycles was run. TCRdb fed the 5' RACE reads into MiXCR, producing one record per CDR3 protein. The sample consists of around 870,000 distinct CDR3 sequences, under 35% of them appearing once. Germline V gene data show CDR1 as GTSNPN and CDR2 as SVGIG (reference sequence). CDR3 size: 13 residues. This chain joins TRBV30 and TRBJ2-4; D gene unclear. TRBJ2-7 explains the end of the DNA better; the J call may be wrong. The sequenced sample consisted of blood. The receptor comes from a woman aged 80 or older in good health. In DNA, the CDR3 is TGTGCCTGGAGTGTACGTCCCTTGTACGAGCAGTACTTC. Translated, it gives CAWSVRPLYEQYF.